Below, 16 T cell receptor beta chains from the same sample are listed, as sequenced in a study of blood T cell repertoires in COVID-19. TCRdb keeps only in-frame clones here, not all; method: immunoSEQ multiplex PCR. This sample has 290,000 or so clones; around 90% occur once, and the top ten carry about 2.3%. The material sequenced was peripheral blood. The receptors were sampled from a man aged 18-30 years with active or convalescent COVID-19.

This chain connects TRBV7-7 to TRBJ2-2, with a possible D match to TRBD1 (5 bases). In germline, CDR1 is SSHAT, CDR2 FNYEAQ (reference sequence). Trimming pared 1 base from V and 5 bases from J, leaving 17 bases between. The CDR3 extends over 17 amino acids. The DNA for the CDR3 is TGTGCCAGCAGCTTAGGGTCGAGTCAGGGCAGAACCGGGGAGCTGTTTTTT. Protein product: CASSLGSSQGRTGELFF.

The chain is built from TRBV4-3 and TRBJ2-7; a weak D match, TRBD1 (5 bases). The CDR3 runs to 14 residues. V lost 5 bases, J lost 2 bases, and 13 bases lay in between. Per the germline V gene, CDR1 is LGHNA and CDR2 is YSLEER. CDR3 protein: CASSTSTGTYEQYF. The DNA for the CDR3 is TGCGCCAGCAGCACAAGTACAGGAACCTACGAGCAGTACTTC.

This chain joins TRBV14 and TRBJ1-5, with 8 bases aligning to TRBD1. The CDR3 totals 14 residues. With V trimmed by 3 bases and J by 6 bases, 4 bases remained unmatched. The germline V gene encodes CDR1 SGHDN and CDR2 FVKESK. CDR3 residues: CASSHRGQGQPQHF. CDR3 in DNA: TGTGCCAGCAGCCACAGGGGGCAGGGTCAGCCCCAGCATTTT.

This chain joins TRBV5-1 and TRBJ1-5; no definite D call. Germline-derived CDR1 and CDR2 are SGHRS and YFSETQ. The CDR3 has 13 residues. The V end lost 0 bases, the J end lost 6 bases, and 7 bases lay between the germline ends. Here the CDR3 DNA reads TGCGCCAGCAGCTTGGGCGGGGTTCAGCCCCAGCATTTT. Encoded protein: CASSLGGVQPQHF.

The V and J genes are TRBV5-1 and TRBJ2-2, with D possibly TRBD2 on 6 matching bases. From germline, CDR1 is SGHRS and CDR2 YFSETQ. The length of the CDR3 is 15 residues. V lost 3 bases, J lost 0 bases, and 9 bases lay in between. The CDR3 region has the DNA TGCGCCAGCAGCTCCCGGGACTCGAACACCGGGGAGCTGTTTTTT. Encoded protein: CASSSRDSNTGELFF. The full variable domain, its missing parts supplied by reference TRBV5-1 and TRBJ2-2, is KAGVTQTPRYLIKTRGQQVTLSCSPISGHRSVSWYQQTPGQGLQFLFEYFSETQRNKGNFPGRFSGRQFSNSRSEMNVSTLELGDSALYLCASSSRDSNTGELFFGEGSRLTVL.

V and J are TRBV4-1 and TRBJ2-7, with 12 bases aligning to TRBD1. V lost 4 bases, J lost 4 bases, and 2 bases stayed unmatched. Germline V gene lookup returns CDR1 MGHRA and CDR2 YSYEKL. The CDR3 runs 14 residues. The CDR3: CASSPGQGAYEQYF. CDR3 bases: TGCGCCAGCAGCCCGGGACAGGGGGCATACGAGCAGTACTTC.

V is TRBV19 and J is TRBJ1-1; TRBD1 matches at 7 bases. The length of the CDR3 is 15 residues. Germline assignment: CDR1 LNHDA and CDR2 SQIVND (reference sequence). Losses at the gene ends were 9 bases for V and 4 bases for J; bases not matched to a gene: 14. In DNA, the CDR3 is TGTGCCAGCAACCCAGCCACGACAGGGAGCACTGAAGCTTTCTTT. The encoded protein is CASNPATTGSTEAFF.

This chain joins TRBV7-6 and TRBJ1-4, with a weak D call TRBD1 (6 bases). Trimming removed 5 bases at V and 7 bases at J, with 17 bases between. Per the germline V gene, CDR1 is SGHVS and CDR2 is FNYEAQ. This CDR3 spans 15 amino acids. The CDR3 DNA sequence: TGTGCCAGCAGCCTATTCCCAGGGGAAGGTGAAAAACTGTTTTTT. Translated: CASSLFPGEGEKLFF.

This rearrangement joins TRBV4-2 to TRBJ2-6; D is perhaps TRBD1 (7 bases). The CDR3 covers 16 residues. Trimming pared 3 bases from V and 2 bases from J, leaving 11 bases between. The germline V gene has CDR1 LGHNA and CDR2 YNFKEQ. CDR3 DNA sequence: TGTGCCAGCAGCCAGGGAGGACAGGCTGGGGCCAACGTCCTGACTTTC. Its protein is CASSQGGQAGANVLTF.

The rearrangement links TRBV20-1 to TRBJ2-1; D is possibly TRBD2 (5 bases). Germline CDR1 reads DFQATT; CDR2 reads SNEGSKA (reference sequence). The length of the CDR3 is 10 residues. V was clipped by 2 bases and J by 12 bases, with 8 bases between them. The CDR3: CSARLAWQFF. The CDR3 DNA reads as TGCAGTGCTAGACTAGCTTGGCAGTTCTTC.

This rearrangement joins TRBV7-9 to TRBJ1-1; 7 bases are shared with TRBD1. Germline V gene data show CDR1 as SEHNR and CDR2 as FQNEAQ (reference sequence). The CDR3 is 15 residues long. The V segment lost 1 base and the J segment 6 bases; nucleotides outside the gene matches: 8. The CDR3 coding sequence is TGTGCCAGCAGCTTAGGGTTCCGGGACAGTGCTGAAGCTTTCTTT. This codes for CASSLGFRDSAEAFF.

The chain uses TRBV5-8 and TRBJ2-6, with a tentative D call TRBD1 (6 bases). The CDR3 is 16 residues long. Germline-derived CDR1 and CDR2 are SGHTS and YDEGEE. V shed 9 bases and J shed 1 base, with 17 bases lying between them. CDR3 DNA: TGTGCCACCAAGGCAGGGACAATTTCTGGGGCCAACGTCCTGACTTTC. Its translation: CATKAGTISGANVLTF.

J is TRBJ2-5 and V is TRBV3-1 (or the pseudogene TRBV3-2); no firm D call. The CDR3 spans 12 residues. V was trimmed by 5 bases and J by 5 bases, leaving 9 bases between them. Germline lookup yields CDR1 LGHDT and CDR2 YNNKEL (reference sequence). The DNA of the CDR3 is TGTGCCAGCAGCTCCCAGAGGGAGACCCAGTACTTC. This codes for CASSSQRETQYF.

The CDR3 is CASSLKKTRSTDTQYF. CDR3 coding DNA: TGTGCCAGCAGTTTAAAAAAAACAAGAAGCACAGATACGCAGTATTTT. This chain links TRBV27 with TRBJ2-3; D is unresolved. Between the trimmed V and J ends, which lost 2 bases and 0 bases, there was a span of 12 bases. Germline V gene sequence: CDR1 MNHEY, CDR2 SMNVEV (reference sequence). This CDR3 is built from 16 residues.

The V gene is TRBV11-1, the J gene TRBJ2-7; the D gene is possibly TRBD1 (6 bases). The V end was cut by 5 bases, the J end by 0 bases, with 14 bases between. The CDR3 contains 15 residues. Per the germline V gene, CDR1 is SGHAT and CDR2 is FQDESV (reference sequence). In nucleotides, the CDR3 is TGTGCCAGCAGCCCAGGGGCCTCAAGCTCCTACGAGCAGTACTTC. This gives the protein CASSPGASSSYEQYF.

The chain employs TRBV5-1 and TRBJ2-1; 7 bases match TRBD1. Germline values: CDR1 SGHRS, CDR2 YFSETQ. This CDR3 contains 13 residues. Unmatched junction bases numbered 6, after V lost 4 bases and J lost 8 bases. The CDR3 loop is CASSLWTGDEQFF. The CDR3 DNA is TGCGCCAGCAGCCTGTGGACAGGAGATGAGCAGTTCTTC.